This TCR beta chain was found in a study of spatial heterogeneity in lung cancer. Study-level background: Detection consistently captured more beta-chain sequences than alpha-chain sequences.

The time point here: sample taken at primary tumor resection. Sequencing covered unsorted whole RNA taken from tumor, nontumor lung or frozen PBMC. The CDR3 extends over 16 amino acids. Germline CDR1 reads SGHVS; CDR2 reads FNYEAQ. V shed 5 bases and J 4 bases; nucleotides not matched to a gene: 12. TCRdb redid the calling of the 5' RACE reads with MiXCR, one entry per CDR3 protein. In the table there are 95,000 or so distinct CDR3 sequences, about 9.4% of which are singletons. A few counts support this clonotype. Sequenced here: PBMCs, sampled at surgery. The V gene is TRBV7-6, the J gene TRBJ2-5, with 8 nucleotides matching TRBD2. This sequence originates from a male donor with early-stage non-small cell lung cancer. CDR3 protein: CASSPLGLAGRETQYF. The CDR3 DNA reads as TGTGCCAGCAGCCCGCTGGGTCTAGCGGGTCGAGAGACCCAGTACTTC.